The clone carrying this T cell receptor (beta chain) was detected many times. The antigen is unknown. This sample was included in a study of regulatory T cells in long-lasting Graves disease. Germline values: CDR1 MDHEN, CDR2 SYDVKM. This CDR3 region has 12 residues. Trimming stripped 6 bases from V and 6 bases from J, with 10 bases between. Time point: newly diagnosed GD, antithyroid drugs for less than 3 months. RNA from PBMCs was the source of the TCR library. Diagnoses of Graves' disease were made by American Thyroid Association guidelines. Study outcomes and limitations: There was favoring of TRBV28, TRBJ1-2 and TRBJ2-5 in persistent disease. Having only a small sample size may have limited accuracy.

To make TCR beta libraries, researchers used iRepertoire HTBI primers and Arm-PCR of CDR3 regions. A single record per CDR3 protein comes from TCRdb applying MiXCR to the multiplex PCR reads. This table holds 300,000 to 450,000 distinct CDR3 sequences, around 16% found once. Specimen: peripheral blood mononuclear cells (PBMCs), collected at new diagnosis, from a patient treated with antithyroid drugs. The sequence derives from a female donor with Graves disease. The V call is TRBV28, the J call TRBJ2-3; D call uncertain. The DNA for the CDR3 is TGTGCCAGCAGGCCCACTCGGGATACGCAGTATTTT. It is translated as CASRPTRDTQYF.